This TCR beta chain was identified during a study of blood T cell repertoires in COVID-19. Here immunoSEQ multiplex PCR was the method, and the copy in TCRdb shows in-frame clones only, minus some. The sample consists of about 42,000 clones, about 91% of them appearing once. The germline CDR1 and CDR2 sequences are SNHLY and FYNNEI. Between the trimmed V and J ends, which lost 4 bases and 6 bases, there was a span of 9 bases. The length of the CDR3 is 12 residues. The V gene is TRBV2, the J gene TRBJ1-1; D not certain. Input material: peripheral blood. The TCR sequence derives from a human donor in a cohort sampled during active COVID-19. The CDR3: CASSVATAEAFF. CDR3 sequence (DNA): TGTGCCAGCAGTGTAGCCACAGCTGAAGCTTTCTTT.